This T cell receptor beta chain appears in the sequencing data of a study of blood T cell repertoires in COVID-19. Across the whole study: The United States, Italy and Spain supplied acute and convalescent COVID-19 samples. Nucleic acid was either cDNA or gDNA, and it came from T cells, B-cell-depleted T cells, or PBMCs.

Trimming removed 4 bases from V and 5 bases from J; junction bases left unmatched: 5. The length of the CDR3 is 15 residues. Germline V lookup: CDR1 KGHSH, CDR2 LQKENI. Per the authors' pipeline: Estimation of nucleated cell counts relied on the amplification of reference gene primers. Repertoires were generated with immunoSEQ multiplex PCR, while TCRdb's copy carries only in-frame clones and drops some. D and trimming were read from the DNA, whereas the V and J calls and clone size are those reported in that table. The sample records 25,000 to 30,000 clones, roughly four fifths being singletons. Sequenced: peripheral blood. This sequence originates from a woman older than 75 with acute or convalescent COVID-19. The rearrangement uses TRBV18 and TRBJ1-4; TRBD1 matches 9 bases. The CDR3: CASSLLQGANEKLFF. The CDR3 coding sequence is TGTGCCAGCTCACTCCTACAGGGGGCGAATGAAAAACTGTTTTTT.